This T cell receptor (beta chain) was sequenced for a study of shared clonotypes between healthy human individuals. Running of the assay took place at deep level. The assay was immunoSEQ multiplex PCR, and TCRdb's table has in-frame clones only and misses some. The sample consists of roughly 2 million clones, 90% to 97% of them appearing once. From CD4+ cells came CD45RA+ naive and CD45RA-negative memory subsets. V dropped 2 bases and J dropped 0 bases, with 16 bases sitting between them. Germline V gene data show CDR1 as MDHEN and CDR2 as SYDVKM. CDR3 length: 17 amino acids. The chain carries TRBV28 and TRBJ1-2, with D uncertain. The sequence came from a man between 18 and 29 years old in good health. Source material: naive CD4+ T cells sorted from blood. Regarding subset: CD45RA+ positively selected. The CDR3 coding sequence is TGTGCCAGCAGTTTAAGCTGGGCCGCAGGCCCTAACTATGGCTACACCTTC. Protein sequence: CASSLSWAAGPNYGYTF.